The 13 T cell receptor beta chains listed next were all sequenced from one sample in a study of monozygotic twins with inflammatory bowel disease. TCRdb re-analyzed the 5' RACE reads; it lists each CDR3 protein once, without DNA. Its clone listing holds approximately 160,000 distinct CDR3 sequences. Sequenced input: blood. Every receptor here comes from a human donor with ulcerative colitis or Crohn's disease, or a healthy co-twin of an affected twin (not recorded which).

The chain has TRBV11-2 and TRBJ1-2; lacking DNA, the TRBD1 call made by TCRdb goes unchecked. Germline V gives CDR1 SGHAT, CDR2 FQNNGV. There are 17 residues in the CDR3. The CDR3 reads CASSLDGLGTGPDGYTF.

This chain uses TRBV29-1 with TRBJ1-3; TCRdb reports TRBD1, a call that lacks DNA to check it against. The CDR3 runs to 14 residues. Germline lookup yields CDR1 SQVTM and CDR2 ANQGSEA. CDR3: CSVERQGEGNTIYF.

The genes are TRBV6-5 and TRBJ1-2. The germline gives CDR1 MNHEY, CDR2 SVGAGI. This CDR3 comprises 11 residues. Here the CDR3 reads CASSGLYGYTF.

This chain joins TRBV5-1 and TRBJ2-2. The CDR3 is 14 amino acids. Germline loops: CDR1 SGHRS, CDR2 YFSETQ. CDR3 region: CASSLAENTGELFF.

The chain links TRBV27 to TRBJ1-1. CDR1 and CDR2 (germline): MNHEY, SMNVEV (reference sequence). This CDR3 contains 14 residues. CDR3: CASSSQLLGTEAFF.

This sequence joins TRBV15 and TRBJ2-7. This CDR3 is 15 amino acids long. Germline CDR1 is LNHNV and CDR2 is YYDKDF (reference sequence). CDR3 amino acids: CATSRVGLLRGEQYF.

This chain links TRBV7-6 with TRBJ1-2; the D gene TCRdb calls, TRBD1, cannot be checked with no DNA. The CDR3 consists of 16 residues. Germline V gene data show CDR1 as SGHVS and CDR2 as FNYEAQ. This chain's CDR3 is CASSSWTGAGATGYTF. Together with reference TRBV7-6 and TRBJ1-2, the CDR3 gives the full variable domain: GAGVSQSPRYKVTKRGQDVALRCDPISGHVSLYWYRQALGQGPEFLTYFNYEAQQDKSGLPNDRFSAERPEGSISTLTIQRTEQRDSAMYRCASSSWTGAGATGYTFGSGTRLTVV.

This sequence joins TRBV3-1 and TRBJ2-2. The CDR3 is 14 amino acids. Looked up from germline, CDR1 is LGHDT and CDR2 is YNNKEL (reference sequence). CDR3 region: CASTSEKNTGELFF.

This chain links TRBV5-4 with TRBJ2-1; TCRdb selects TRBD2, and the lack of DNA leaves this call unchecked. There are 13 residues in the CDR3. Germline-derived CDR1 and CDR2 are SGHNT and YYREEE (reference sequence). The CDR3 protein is CATTSGRDAEQFF.

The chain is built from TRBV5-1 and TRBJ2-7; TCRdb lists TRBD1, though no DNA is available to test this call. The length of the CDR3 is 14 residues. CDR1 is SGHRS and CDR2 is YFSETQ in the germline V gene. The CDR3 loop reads CASSLTGDPYEQYF.

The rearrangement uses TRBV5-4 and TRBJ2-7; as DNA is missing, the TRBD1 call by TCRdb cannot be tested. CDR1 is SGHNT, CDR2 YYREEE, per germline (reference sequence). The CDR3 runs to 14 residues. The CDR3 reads CASSLGTGEHEQYF.

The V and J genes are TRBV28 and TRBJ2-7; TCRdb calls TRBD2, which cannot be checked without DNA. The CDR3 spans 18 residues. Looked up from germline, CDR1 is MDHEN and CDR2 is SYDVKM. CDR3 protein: CASSFGCGGRENSYEQYF. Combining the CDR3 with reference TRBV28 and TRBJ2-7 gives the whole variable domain DVKVTQSSRYLVKRTGEKVFLECVQDMDHENMFWYRQDPGLGLRLIYFSYDVKMKEKGDIPEGYSVSREKKERFSLILESASTNQTSMYLCASSFGCGGRENSYEQYFGPGTRLTVT.

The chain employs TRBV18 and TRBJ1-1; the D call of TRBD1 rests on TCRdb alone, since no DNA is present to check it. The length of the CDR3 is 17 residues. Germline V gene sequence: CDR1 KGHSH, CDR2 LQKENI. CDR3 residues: CASSPHPLESPGTEAFF.